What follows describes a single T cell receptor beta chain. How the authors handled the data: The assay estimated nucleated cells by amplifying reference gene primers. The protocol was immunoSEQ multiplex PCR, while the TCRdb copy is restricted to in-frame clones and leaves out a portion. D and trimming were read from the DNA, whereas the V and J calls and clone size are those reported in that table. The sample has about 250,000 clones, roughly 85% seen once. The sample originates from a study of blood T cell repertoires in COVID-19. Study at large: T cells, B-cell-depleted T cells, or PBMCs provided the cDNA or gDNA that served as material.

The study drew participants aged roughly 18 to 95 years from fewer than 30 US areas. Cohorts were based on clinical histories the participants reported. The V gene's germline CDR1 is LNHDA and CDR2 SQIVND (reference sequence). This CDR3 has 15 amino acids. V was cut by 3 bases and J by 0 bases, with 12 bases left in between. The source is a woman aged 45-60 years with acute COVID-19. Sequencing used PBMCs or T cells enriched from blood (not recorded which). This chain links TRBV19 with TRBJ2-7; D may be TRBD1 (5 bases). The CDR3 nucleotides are TGTGCCAGTAGTATGAGAGGACACGGCTCCTACGAGCAGTACTTC. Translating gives CASSMRGHGSYEQYF.